Below are 23 T cell receptor beta chains sequenced from a single sample in a study of monozygotic twins with inflammatory bowel disease. TCRdb reanalyzed the 5' RACE reads, giving one entry per CDR3 protein sequence and no DNA. The sample table includes roughly 140,000 distinct CDR3 sequences. The sample consisted of blood. The receptors shown here come from a human donor with ulcerative colitis or Crohn's disease, or a healthy co-twin of an affected twin (not recorded which).

J is TRBJ2-3 and V is TRBV9; TCRdb's assignment of TRBD2 cannot be checked, as there is no DNA. Per germline, CDR1 SGDLS and CDR2 YYNGEE. The CDR3 runs to 17 residues. The CDR3 is CASTPMGISGSTDTQYF.

V is TRBV12-3 or TRBV12-4 and J is TRBJ2-7; TCRdb designates TRBD2, a call that cannot be tested without DNA. The CDR3 contains 12 residues. The CDR3 spells CASGGLYYEQYF.

V and J are TRBV20-1 and TRBJ2-5; TCRdb proposes TRBD1, but this gene call is untestable without DNA. The CDR3 is made up of 14 amino acids. In germline, CDR1 is DFQATT, CDR2 SNEGSKA (reference sequence). CDR3 residues: CSADGAGSTETQYF.

J is TRBJ2-5 and V is TRBV6-2 or TRBV6-3. The CDR3 totals 12 residues. Germline V lookup: CDR1 MNHEY, CDR2 SVGEGT. Here the CDR3 reads CASSYSAETQYF.

The chain carries TRBV29-1 and TRBJ1-1; TCRdb outputs TRBD1, but without DNA this stays unchecked. The germline V gene has CDR1 SQVTM and CDR2 ANQGSEA. The CDR3 is 11 amino acids. CDR3 protein: CSVAGGGEAFF.

This chain connects TRBV27 to TRBJ2-7; TCRdb's D gene call, TRBD1, goes unchecked for lack of DNA. CDR3 length equals 15 residues. Germline V lookup: CDR1 MNHEY, CDR2 SMNVEV (reference sequence). The CDR3 sequence: CASSNLGQGAYEQYF.

This chain links TRBV5-1 with TRBJ2-7; TCRdb's D gene call, TRBD2, goes unchecked for lack of DNA. The V gene's germline CDR1 is SGHRS and CDR2 YFSETQ. This CDR3 contains 16 residues. The CDR3 sequence is CASSLRLAGEPYEQYF.

CDR3 sequence: CSVERDGRVGLEQYF. The V call is TRBV29-1, the J call TRBJ2-7; no DNA is available, so the TRBD1 call from TCRdb remains unchecked. The CDR3 is 15 residues long. Germline V gene data show CDR1 as SQVTM and CDR2 as ANQGSEA.

This sequence joins TRBV11-2 and TRBJ2-1; TCRdb designates TRBD1, a call that cannot be tested without DNA. CDR1 SGHAT and CDR2 FQNNGV come from the germline V gene. CDR3 length: 15 amino acids. CDR3 amino acids: CASSPGGIVYNEQFF.

The chain carries TRBV10-3 and TRBJ2-7; absent DNA, TCRdb's TRBD1 call cannot be checked. The CDR3 contains 12 residues. Germline V gene lookup returns CDR1 ENHRY and CDR2 SYGVKD. The CDR3 sequence: CATRGQQDEQYF.

The V call is TRBV5-1, the J call TRBJ2-3; the TCRdb call, TRBD1, lacks DNA for checking. The V gene's germline CDR1 is SGHRS and CDR2 YFSETQ. The CDR3 loop spans 15 amino acids. The CDR3: CASSLEGVPADTQYF.

This chain joins TRBV4-3 and TRBJ1-1. Germline loops: CDR1 LGHNA, CDR2 YSLEER. This CDR3 is 15 amino acids long. The CDR3 sequence is CASSQDNRLNTEAFF.

The V and J genes are TRBV2 and TRBJ2-5. The germline V gene has CDR1 SNHLY and CDR2 FYNNEI. This CDR3 contains 12 residues. The CDR3 reads CASRRVGETQYF.

The rearrangement uses TRBV30 and TRBJ1-2; the TRBD1 assignment by TCRdb is unverifiable without DNA. CDR1 and CDR2 from the germline V gene are GTSNPN and SVGIG (reference sequence). The CDR3 is 14 amino acids. CDR3: CAWSGYREDYGYTF.

The chain is built from TRBV6-4 and TRBJ1-5. Germline assignment: CDR1 MRHNA and CDR2 SNTAGT. The length of the CDR3 is 13 residues. This chain's CDR3 is CASSVEVGQPQHF.

The chain employs TRBV30 and TRBJ1-5. The CDR3 has 15 residues. CDR1 and CDR2 from the germline V gene are GTSNPN and SVGIG (reference sequence). CDR3 in amino acids: CAWSVPGRSNQPQHF.

The rearrangement links TRBV24-1 to TRBJ1-2; the D gene TCRdb calls, TRBD1, cannot be checked with no DNA. The CDR3 consists of 14 residues. In germline, CDR1 is KGHDR, CDR2 SFDVKD. The chain's CDR3 is CATSDRGTIGGYTF.

The chain combines TRBV7-3 with TRBJ2-2; TCRdb lists TRBD1, though no DNA is available to test this call. Germline V gives CDR1 SGHTA, CDR2 FQGTGA. The CDR3 runs to 16 residues. The CDR3 sequence is CASSATGGAGTGELFF.

J is TRBJ2-1 and V is TRBV20-1; the TRBD2 assignment by TCRdb is unverifiable without DNA. Germline V lookup: CDR1 DFQATT, CDR2 SNEGSKA (reference sequence). The CDR3 sequence is 14 residues long. The CDR3 protein is CSATLGLDYNEQFF.

V usage is TRBV20-1 and J usage is TRBJ1-2; TCRdb picks TRBD1, but there is no DNA to check that call. CDR1 DFQATT and CDR2 SNEGSKA come from the germline V gene (reference sequence). The CDR3 is 13 amino acids. Here the CDR3 reads CSASTPENYGYTF.

The V call is TRBV15, the J call TRBJ1-3. Germline V gene lookup returns CDR1 LNHNV and CDR2 YYDKDF (reference sequence). The CDR3 runs to 13 residues. CDR3 in amino acids: CATSRDPGNTIYF.

The rearrangement joins TRBV6-2 or TRBV6-3 to TRBJ2-3; TCRdb returns TRBD2, unconfirmable since there is no DNA. This CDR3 contains 20 residues. The germline gives CDR1 MNHEY, CDR2 SVGEGT. The CDR3 sequence is CASSYSRGTSGGLSTDTQYF.

The chain links TRBV7-9 to TRBJ1-2. This CDR3 contains 14 residues. Germline V lookup: CDR1 SEHNR, CDR2 FQNEAQ (reference sequence). The CDR3 sequence is CASSRDLGDYGYTF.